This TCR beta chain was recovered during a study of CD8+ T cells in alopecia areata. About the study: Treatment of the treated patients consisted of oral tofacitinib, 5 to 10 mg twice daily. General study findings and limits: Especially in alopecia totalis/universalis, lesional scalp showed greater clonality than normal scalp did. During tofacitinib treatment, many expanded lesional clones remained in scalp and blood. Tofacitinib significantly decreased scalp clonality and expanded CD8+ clones among top 100.

About this clone itself: Its antigen is still unknown.

CDR3 length equals 13 residues. V shed 6 bases and J 5 bases; nucleotides not matched to a gene: 6. The germline CDR1 and CDR2 sequences are ENHRY and SYGVKD. Extraction and reverse transcription of RNA yielded cDNA as the sequencing template. TCRdb's table, derived via immunoSEQ multiplex PCR, lists solely in-frame clones and lacks some. The data contain about 180,000 clones, 58% of them singletons. The treatment is: oral pan-JAK inhibitor, 5-10 mg twice daily. The origin of this receptor is a human donor with alopecia areata. The rearrangement links TRBV10-3 to TRBJ1-1, with 7 positions matching TRBD1. Specimen: CD4+ T cells sorted from blood, collected between weeks 55 and 65, from a patient treated with tofacitinib. The CDR3 spells CAIRPQGETEAFF. Here the CDR3 DNA reads TGTGCCATCAGACCGCAGGGGGAGACTGAAGCTTTCTTT.